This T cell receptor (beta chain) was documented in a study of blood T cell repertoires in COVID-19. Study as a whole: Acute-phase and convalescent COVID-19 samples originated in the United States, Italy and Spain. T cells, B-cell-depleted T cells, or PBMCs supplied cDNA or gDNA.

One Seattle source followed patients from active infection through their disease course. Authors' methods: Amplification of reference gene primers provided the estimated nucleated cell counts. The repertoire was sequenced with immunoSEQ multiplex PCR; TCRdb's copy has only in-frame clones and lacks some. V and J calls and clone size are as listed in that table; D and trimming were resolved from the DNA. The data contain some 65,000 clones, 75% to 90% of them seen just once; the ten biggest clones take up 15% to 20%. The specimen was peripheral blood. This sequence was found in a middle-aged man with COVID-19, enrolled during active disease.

The CDR3 coding sequence is TGTGCCAGCAGCCAAGACGGGGAGAACACCGGGGAGCTGTTTTTT. Amino acids: CASSQDGENTGELFF. The rearrangement links TRBV3-1 (or the pseudogene TRBV3-2) to TRBJ2-2, with D perhaps matching TRBD2 (5 bases). The CDR3 runs to 15 residues. Between the trimmed V and J ends, which lost 0 bases and 1 base, there was a span of 6 bases. From germline, CDR1 is LGHDT and CDR2 YNNKEL (reference sequence).